This T cell receptor (beta chain) was documented in a study of blood T cell repertoires in COVID-19. Across the whole study: Samples of COVID-19 (acute and convalescent) were obtained from the United States, Italy and Spain. In each case, the material was cDNA or gDNA derived from T cells, B-cell-depleted T cells, or PBMCs.

In the source study's methods: Amplification of reference gene primers was used by the study to estimate nucleated cell counts. The repertoire was sequenced with immunoSEQ multiplex PCR; TCRdb's copy has only in-frame clones and lacks some. V and J calls and clone size are given by that table; D and trimming were obtained from the DNA. The sample holds roughly 23,000 clones; around 90% are singletons and the top ten take 2.5% to 4%. With 5 bases clipped from V and 3 bases from J, the junction kept 6 bases outside the gene matches. CDR3 size: 14 residues. CDR1 and CDR2 from the germline V gene are SGHVS and FQNEAQ.

The J gene is TRBJ2-7, the V gene TRBV7-8; the match to TRBD2 covers 8 bases. Sequenced input: peripheral blood. The receptor comes from a woman in her 70s with active COVID-19. The CDR3 DNA reads as TGTGCCAGCAGCAGAGAAAGCGGGAGCTACGAGCAGTACTTC. Its protein is CASSRESGSYEQYF. The full variable domain, in which reference TRBV7-8 and TRBJ2-7 provide the parts outside the CDR3, is GAGVSQSPRYKVAKRGQDVALRCDPISGHVSLFWYQQALGQGPEFLTYFQNEAQLDKSGLPSDRFFAERPEGSVSTLKIQRTQQEDSAVYLCASSRESGSYEQYFGPGTRLTVT.